This T cell receptor (beta chain) originates from a study of control samples from healthy donors and cancer patients (dated by TCRdb to 2018 to 2021). To prepare the library, the immunoSEQ multiplex PCR assay was applied. TCRdb mirrors the immuneACCESS table, restricted to in-frame sequences. Some clones are absent from its copies; in checked studies, under half trace to an unresolved V gene, and the reason for the others is unknown. The sample includes 120,000 or so clones, with roughly 90% observed a single time. Of the sample, under 40% is held by the ten largest clones. The germline V gene provides CDR1 SGDLS and CDR2 YYNGEE. The CDR3 runs 16 amino acids, cysteine and phenylalanine included. Just CDR3 DNA is preserved here, 48 bases in frame from base 1. From V the trimming removes 0 bases and from J it removes 1 base, while the gene matches leave 1 base of the junction unaccounted for. About this clone itself: The target of this receptor is not known. Base-call qualities are not available, and no considerably larger clone is one nucleotide away.

The chain is made from TRBV9 and TRBJ2-3, with 11 bases in between that match TRBD2. The source material was blood. The receptor was derived from a man aged 50 to 59 in good health. The DNA sequence reads TGTGCCAGCAGCGTAGAACTAGCGGGGGGCACAGATACGCAGTATTTT. It translates as CASSVELAGGTDTQYF.